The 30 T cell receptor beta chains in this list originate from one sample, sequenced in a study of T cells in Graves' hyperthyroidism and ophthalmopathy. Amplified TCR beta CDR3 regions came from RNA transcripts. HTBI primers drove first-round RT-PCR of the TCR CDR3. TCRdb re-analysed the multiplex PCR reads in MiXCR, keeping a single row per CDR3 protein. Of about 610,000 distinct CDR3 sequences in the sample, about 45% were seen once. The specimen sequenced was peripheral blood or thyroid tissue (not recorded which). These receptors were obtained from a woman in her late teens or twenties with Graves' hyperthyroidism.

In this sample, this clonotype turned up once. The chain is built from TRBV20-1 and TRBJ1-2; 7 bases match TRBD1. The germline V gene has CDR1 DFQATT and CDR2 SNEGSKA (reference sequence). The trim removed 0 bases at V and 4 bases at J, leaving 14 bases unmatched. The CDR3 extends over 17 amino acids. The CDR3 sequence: CSARDRPEQGPFYGYTF. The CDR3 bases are TGCAGTGCTAGAGATCGCCCTGAACAGGGGCCCTTCTATGGCTACACCTTC.

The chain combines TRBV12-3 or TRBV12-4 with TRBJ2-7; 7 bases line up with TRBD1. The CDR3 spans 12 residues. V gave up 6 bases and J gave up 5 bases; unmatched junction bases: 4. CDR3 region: CASRDRSHEQYF. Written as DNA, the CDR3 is TGTGCCAGCAGGGACAGGTCCCACGAGCAGTACTTC.

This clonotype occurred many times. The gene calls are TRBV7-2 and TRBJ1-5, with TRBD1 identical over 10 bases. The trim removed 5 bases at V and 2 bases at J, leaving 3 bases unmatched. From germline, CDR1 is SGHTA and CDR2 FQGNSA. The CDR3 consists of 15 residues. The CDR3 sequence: CASSRTGGGNQPQHF. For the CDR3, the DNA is TGTGCCAGCAGCCGGACAGGGGGTGGCAATCAGCCCCAGCATTTT.

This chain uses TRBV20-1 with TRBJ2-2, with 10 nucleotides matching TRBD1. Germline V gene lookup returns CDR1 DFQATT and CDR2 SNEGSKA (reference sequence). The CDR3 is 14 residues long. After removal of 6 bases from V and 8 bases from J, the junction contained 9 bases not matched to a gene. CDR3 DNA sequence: TGCAGTGCCCAGACAGGGGGCGTCTCTGGGGAGCTGTTTTTT. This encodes CSAQTGGVSGELFF.

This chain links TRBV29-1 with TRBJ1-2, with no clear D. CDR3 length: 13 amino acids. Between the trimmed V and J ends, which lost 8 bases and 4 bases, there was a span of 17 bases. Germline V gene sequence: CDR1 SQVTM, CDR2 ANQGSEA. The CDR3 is CSSYLRGAYGYTF. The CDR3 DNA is TGCAGCAGTTACCTACGGGGTGCCTATGGCTACACCTTC.

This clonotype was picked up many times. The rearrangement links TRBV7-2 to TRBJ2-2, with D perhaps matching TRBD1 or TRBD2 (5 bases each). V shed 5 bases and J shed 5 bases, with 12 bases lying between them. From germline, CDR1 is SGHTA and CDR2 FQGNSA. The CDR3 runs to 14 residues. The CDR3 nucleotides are TGTGCCAGCAGCCCGGCGTGGGGGACCGGGGAGCTGTTTTTT. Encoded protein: CASSPAWGTGELFF.

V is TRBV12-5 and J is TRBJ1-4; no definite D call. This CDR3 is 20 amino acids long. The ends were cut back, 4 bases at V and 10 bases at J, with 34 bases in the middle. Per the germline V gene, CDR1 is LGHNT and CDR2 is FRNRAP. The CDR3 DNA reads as TGTGCTAGTGGTTCCGTGGACCGGGCCAGGTTAACTTCGGGCTTTGTAAAACTGTTTTTT. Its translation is CASGSVDRARLTSGFVKLFF.

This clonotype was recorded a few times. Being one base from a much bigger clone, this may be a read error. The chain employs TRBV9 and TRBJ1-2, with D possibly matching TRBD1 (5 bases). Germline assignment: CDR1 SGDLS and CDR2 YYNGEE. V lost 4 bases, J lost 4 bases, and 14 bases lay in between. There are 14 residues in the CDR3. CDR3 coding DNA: TGTGCCAGCAGCAAGGGACGGACGGCCTATGGCTACACCTTC. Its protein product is CASSKGRTAYGYTF.

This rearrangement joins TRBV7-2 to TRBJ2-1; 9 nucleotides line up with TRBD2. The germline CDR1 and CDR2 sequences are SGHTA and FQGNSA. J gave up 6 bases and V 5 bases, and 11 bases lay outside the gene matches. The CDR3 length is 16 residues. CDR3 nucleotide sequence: TGTGCCAGCAGCGAGGAGGGGCTAGCGGGAAGCAATGAGCAGTTCTTC. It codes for CASSEEGLAGSNEQFF.

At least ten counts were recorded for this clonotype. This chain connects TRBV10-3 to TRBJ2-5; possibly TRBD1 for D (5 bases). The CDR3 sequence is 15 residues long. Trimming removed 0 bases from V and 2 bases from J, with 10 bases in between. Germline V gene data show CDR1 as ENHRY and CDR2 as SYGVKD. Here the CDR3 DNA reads TGTGCCATCAGTGAGTCAAAGGGGCGGCAAGAGACCCAGTACTTC. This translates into CAISESKGRQETQYF.

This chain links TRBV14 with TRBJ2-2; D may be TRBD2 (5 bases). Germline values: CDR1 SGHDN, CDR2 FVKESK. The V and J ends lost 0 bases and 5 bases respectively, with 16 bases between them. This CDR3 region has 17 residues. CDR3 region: CASSQEIGGRGTGELFF. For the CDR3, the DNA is TGTGCCAGCAGCCAAGAGATTGGTGGGAGAGGGACCGGGGAGCTGTTTTTT.

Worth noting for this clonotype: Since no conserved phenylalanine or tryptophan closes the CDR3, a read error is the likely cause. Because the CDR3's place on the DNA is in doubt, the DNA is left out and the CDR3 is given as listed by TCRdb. The CDR3 protein is CASSLYAP. The V gene is TRBV11-1, the J gene TRBJ2-6; the D call TRBD1 from the table was never checked on the DNA. Germline V gives CDR1 SGHAT, CDR2 FQDESV (reference sequence). The CDR3 comprises 8 residues, both ends counted.

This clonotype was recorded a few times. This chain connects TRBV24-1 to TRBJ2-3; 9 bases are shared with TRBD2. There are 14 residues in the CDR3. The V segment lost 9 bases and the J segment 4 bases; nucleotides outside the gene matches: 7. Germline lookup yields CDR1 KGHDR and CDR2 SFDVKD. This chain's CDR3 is CATGAGGWADTQYF. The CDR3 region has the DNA TGTGCCACCGGAGCGGGAGGATGGGCAGATACGCAGTATTTT.

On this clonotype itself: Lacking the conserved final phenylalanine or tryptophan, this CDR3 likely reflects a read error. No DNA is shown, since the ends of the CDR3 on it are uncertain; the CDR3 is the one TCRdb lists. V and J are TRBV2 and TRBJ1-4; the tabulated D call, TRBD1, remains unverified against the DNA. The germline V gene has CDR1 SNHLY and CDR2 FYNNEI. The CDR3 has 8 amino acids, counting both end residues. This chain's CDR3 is CASRDMGG.

The CDR3 spells CSPTSGYRGAFF. CDR3 nucleotide sequence: TGCAGTCCGACTAGCGGGTACAGGGGAGCTTTCTTT. The chain combines TRBV20-1 with TRBJ1-1; 7 nucleotides line up with TRBD1. This CDR3 region has 12 residues. Germline lookup yields CDR1 DFQATT and CDR2 SNEGSKA (reference sequence). V shed 8 bases and J 10 bases; nucleotides not matched to a gene: 13.

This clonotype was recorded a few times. CDR3 residues: CASSHSNTGELFF. CDR3 nucleotides: TGTGCCAGCAGTCACAGTAACACCGGGGAGCTGTTTTTT. The chain is built from TRBV12-3 or TRBV12-4 and TRBJ2-2; D is uncertain. Trimming took off 5 bases at V and 2 bases at J, with 6 bases between the two ends. The CDR3 consists of 13 residues.

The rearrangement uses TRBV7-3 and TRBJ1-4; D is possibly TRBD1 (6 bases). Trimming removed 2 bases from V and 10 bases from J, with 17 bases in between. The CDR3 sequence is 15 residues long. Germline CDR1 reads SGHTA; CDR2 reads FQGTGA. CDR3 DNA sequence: TGTGCCAGCAGCTTAGCGGGGGGCGGGTTAGGAAAACTGTTTTTT. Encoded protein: CASSLAGGGLGKLFF.

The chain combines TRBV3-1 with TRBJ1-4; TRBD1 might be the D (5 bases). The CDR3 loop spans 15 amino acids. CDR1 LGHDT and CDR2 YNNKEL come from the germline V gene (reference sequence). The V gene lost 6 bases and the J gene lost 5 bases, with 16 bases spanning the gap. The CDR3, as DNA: TGTGCCAGCAGTCGCCAGGGCCAACTGAATGAAAAACTGTTTTTT. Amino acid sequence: CASSRQGQLNEKLFF.

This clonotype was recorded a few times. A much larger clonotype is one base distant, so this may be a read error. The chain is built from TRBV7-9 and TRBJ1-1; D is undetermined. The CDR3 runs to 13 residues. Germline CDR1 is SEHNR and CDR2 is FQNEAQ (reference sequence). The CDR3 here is CASTDLGSTEASF. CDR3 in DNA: TGTGCCAGCACTGACCTGGGCTCGACTGAAGCTTCCTTT.

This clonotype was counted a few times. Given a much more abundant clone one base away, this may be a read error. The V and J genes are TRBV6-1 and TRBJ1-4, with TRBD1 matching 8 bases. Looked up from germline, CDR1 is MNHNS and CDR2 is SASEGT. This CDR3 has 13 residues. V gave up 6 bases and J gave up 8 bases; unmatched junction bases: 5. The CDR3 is CASRTGAVEKLFF. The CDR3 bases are TGTGCCAGCAGGACAGGGGCGGTGGAAAAACTGTTTTTT.

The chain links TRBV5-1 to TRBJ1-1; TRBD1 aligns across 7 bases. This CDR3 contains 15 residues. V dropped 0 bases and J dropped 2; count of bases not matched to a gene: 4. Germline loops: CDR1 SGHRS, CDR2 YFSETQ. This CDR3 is CASSLGGQANTEAFF. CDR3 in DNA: TGCGCCAGCAGCTTGGGAGGACAGGCCAACACTGAAGCTTTCTTT.

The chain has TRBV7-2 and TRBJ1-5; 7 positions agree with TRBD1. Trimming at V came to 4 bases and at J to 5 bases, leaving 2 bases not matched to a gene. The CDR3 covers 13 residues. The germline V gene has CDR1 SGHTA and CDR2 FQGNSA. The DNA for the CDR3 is TGTGCCAGCAGCTCGACAGGGTATCAGCCCCAGCATTTT. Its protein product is CASSSTGYQPQHF.

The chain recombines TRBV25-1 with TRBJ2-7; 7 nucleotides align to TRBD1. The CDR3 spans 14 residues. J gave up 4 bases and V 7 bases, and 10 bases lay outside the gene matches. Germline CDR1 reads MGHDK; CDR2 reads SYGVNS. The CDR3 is CASTTGTVEYEQYF. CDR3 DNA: TGTGCCAGCACAACCGGGACAGTAGAATACGAGCAGTACTTC.

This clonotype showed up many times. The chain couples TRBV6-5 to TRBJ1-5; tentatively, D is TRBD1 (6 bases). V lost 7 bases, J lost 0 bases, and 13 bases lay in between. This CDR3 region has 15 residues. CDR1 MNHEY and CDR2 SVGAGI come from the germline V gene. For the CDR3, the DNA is TGTGCCAGCACCCGGGACACCCCTAGCAATCAGCCCCAGCATTTT. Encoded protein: CASTRDTPSNQPQHF.

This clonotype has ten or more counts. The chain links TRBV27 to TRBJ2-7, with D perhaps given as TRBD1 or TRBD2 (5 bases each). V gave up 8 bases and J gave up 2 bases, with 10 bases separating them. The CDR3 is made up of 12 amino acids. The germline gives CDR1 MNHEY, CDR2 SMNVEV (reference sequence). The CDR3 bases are TGTGCCAGCCGGGACGGACCCTACGAGCAGTACTTC. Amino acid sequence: CASRDGPYEQYF.

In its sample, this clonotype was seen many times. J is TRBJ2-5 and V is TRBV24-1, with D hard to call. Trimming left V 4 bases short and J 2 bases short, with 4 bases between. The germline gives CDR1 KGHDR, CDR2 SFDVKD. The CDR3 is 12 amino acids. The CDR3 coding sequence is TGTGCCACCAGTGACGATCAAGAGACCCAGTACTTC. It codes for CATSDDQETQYF.

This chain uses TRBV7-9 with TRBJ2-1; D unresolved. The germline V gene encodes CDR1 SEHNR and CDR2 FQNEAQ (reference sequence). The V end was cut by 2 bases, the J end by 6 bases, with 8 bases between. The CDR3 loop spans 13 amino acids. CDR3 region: CASSLTRSNEQFF. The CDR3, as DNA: TGTGCCAGCAGCTTAACCCGGAGCAATGAGCAGTTCTTC.

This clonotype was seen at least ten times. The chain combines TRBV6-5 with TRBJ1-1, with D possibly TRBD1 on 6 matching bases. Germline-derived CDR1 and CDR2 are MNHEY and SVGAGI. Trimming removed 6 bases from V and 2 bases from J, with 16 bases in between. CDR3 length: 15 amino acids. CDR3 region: CASRPTGILNTEAFF. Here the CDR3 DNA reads TGTGCCAGCAGACCAACAGGGATACTAAACACTGAAGCTTTCTTT.

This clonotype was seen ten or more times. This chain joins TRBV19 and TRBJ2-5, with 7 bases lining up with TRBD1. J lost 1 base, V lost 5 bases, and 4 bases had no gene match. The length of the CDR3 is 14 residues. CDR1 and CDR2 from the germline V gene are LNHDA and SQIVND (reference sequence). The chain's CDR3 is CASSPRQGQETQYF. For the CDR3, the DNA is TGTGCCAGTAGTCCGCGACAGGGCCAAGAGACCCAGTACTTC.

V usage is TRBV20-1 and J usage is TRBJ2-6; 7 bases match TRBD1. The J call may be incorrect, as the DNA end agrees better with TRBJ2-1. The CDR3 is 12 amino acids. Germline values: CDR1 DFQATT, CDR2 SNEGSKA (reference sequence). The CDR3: CSASPGQARQFF. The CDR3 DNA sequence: TGCAGTGCTAGCCCTGGACAGGCCAGGCAGTTCTTC.